This passage covers 22 T cell receptor beta chains from one sample sequenced in a study of a mutant IDH1 vaccine in newly diagnosed glioma. These receptors' targets are unknown. Time point given: week 35, safety follow-up. Alongside topical imiquimod, each dose of vaccine comprised 300 ug of mutant IDH1 20-mer peptide. TCRdb's table, derived via immunoSEQ multiplex PCR, lists solely in-frame clones and lacks some. Of about 60,000 clones listed, under 90% are singletons. The material sequenced was PBMCs, taken from a glioma patient whose treatment included an IDH1 peptide vaccine. The receptors were sampled from a man younger than 40 with glioma.

V is TRBV6-6 and J is TRBJ2-7; D is undetermined. CDR1 and CDR2 (germline): MNHNY, SVGAGI (reference sequence). The CDR3 is made up of 11 amino acids. V lost 8 bases and J 4 bases, leaving 9 bases between the germline ends. CDR3 residues: CASRLQYEQYF. DNA of the CDR3: TGTGCCAGCCGGCTACAATACGAGCAGTACTTC.

V is TRBV7-9 and J is TRBJ2-7, with 9 nucleotides matching TRBD1. Germline V gene data show CDR1 as SEHNR and CDR2 as FQNEAQ (reference sequence). This CDR3 has 19 amino acids. V dropped 5 bases and J dropped 0; count of bases not matched to a gene: 17. DNA for the CDR3: TGTGCCAGCAGCATGATAAACCGGGACAGGGAACAAAGCTCCTACGAGCAGTACTTC. As protein: CASSMINRDREQSSYEQYF.

The chain combines TRBV27 with TRBJ2-7, with D possibly TRBD2 on 5 matching bases. CDR3 size: 14 residues. Germline assignment: CDR1 MNHEY and CDR2 SMNVEV (reference sequence). The ends were cut back, 0 bases at V and 5 bases at J, with 11 bases in the middle. Written as DNA, the CDR3 is TGTGCCAGCAGTTTATCCACTAGTTGGCACGAGCAGTACTTC. Its translation is CASSLSTSWHEQYF.

V gene TRBV2 combines with J gene TRBJ1-1; a possible D gene is TRBD1 (5 bases). Trimming shortened V by 3 bases and J by 10 bases, and 12 bases separated the two germline ends. The CDR3 is made up of 12 amino acids. Per the germline V gene, CDR1 is SNHLY and CDR2 is FYNNEI. The CDR3 reads CASSEGDLIAFF. In nucleotides, the CDR3 is TGTGCCAGCAGTGAGGGGGACTTGATAGCTTTCTTT.

The sample holds one count of this clone. The V gene is TRBV7-6, the J gene TRBJ1-5; 7 bases are a match to TRBD1. J lost 2 bases, V lost 5 bases, and 6 bases had no gene match. This CDR3 spans 15 amino acids. Per the germline V gene, CDR1 is SGHVS and CDR2 is FNYEAQ. This chain's CDR3 is CASSKGTVGNQPQHF. The CDR3, as DNA: TGTGCCAGCAGCAAAGGGACAGTTGGCAATCAGCCCCAGCATTTT.

The chain joins TRBV6-1 to TRBJ1-3; D unresolved. The ends were cut back, 6 bases at V and 0 bases at J, with 9 bases in the middle. The CDR3 covers 14 residues. Germline V gene sequence: CDR1 MNHNS, CDR2 SASEGT. The CDR3 DNA reads as TGTGCCAGCAGAATCAGGACCTCTGGAAACACCATATATTTT. Protein sequence: CASRIRTSGNTIYF.

J is TRBJ2-6 and V is TRBV27; D is undetermined. Germline CDR1 and CDR2: MNHEY and SMNVEV (reference sequence). V gave up 4 bases and J gave up 0 bases, with 7 bases separating them. CDR3 length: 15 residues. The CDR3, as DNA: TGTGCCAGCAGTTCCCACAGCTCTGGGGCCAACGTCCTGACTTTC. Protein product: CASSSHSSGANVLTF.

The gene calls are TRBV25-1 and TRBJ2-2; D is perhaps TRBD1 (5 bases). The length of the CDR3 is 17 residues. CDR1 and CDR2 from the germline V gene are MGHDK and SYGVNS. V was pared by 3 bases and J by 4 bases, with 18 bases between. For the CDR3, the DNA is TGTGCCAGCAGTGATAGGAAGGGGTTAACGGGCACCGGGGAGCTGTTTTTT. The encoded protein is CASSDRKGLTGTGELFF.

The chain employs TRBV10-2 and TRBJ2-7; maybe TRBD1 (6 bases). V was cut by 2 bases and J by 0 bases, with 17 bases left in between. Germline CDR1 is WSHSY and CDR2 is SAAADI. The CDR3 covers 17 residues. The CDR3, as DNA: TGCGCCAGCAGTGAGCCGCGGACAGCCGGTAACTCCTACGAGCAGTACTTC. This codes for CASSEPRTAGNSYEQYF.

This chain uses TRBV30 with TRBJ2-6; D not certain. V was clipped by 2 bases and J by 0 bases, with 8 bases between them. Germline CDR1 reads GTSNPN; CDR2 reads SVGIG (reference sequence). This CDR3 spans 15 amino acids. The DNA of the CDR3 is TGTGCCTGGAGTTTGGCCCTCTCTGGGGCCAACGTCCTGACTTTC. It encodes CAWSLALSGANVLTF.

In its sample, this clone was seen once. J is TRBJ1-1 and V is TRBV6-5; 10 bases fit TRBD1. The CDR3 length is 15 residues. The junction had 5 bases not matched to a gene; V was cut back by 2 bases and J by 5 bases. The germline gives CDR1 MNHEY, CDR2 SVGAGI. The CDR3: CASSYPTGGRTEAFF. The DNA for the CDR3 is TGTGCCAGCAGTTACCCGACAGGGGGCAGGACTGAAGCTTTCTTT.

The chain couples TRBV5-5 to TRBJ1-2, with a possible D match to TRBD1 (5 bases). The CDR3 is 16 residues long. Trimming shortened V by 4 bases and J by 7 bases, and 23 bases separated the two germline ends. In germline, CDR1 is SGHKS, CDR2 YYEKEE (reference sequence). CDR3 sequence reads: CASSTPAGLGGTGYTF. The CDR3 nucleotides read TGTGCCAGCAGCACCCCGGCTGGGCTGGGAGGGACTGGCTACACCTTC.

The rearrangement uses TRBV14 and TRBJ2-2; perhaps TRBD1 as D (6 bases). V lost 4 bases to trimming and J lost 4 bases, with 19 bases between them. Germline loops: CDR1 SGHDN, CDR2 FVKESK. CDR3 length equals 17 residues. CDR3 coding DNA: TGTGCCAGCAGCCGAACTTCATACAGGGTGGCCACCGGGGAGCTGTTTTTT. It translates to CASSRTSYRVATGELFF.

The V and J genes are TRBV11-2 and TRBJ1-5; 11 bases fit TRBD1. Germline values: CDR1 SGHAT, CDR2 FQNNGV. The CDR3 extends over 15 amino acids. After removal of 5 bases from V and 2 bases from J, the junction contained 2 bases not matched to a gene. CDR3: CASSRTGGGNQPQHF. CDR3 bases: TGTGCCAGCAGCCGGACAGGGGGCGGCAATCAGCCCCAGCATTTT.

This clone is a singleton in its sample. The CDR3 region is CASSTPRGNSYNEQFF. CDR3 nucleotides: TGTGCCAGCTCAACTCCACGGGGGAACTCCTACAATGAGCAGTTCTTC. The V gene is TRBV11-2, the J gene TRBJ2-1, with D possibly TRBD2 on 6 matching bases. The CDR3 sequence is 16 residues long. Germline assignment: CDR1 SGHAT and CDR2 FQNNGV. V was pared by 8 bases and J by 0 bases, with 17 bases between.

The J gene is TRBJ1-2, the V gene TRBV27; D might be TRBD1 (5 bases). The V and J ends lost 6 bases and 2 bases respectively, with 10 bases between them. Germline values: CDR1 MNHEY, CDR2 SMNVEV (reference sequence). The CDR3 contains 13 residues. The CDR3 bases are TGTGCCAGCAGCCGGGGACGGAACTATGGCTACACCTTC. Translating gives CASSRGRNYGYTF.

The J gene is TRBJ2-7, the V gene TRBV19; 7 nucleotides line up with TRBD2. This CDR3 has 14 residues. With V trimmed by 10 bases and J by 3 bases, 12 bases remained unmatched. Germline-derived CDR1 and CDR2 are LNHDA and SQIVND (reference sequence). CDR3 sequence: CATQTASGYYEQYF. CDR3 DNA: TGTGCCACCCAAACGGCTAGCGGCTACTACGAGCAGTACTTC.

The chain has TRBV30 and TRBJ2-7, with D perhaps matching TRBD1 (5 bases). CDR3 length: 13 amino acids. Trimming took off 4 bases at V and 6 bases at J, with 16 bases between the two ends. The germline gives CDR1 GTSNPN, CDR2 SVGIG (reference sequence). CDR3 sequence (DNA): TGTGCCTGGAACCTGGGGCGCGGTAGCGAGCAGTACTTC. As protein: CAWNLGRGSEQYF. Filled out from reference TRBV30 and TRBJ2-7, the complete variable domain reads SQTIHQWPATLVQPVGSPLSLECTVEGTSNPNLYWYRQAAGRGLQLLFYSVGIGQISSEVPQNLSASRPQDRQFILSSKKLLLSDSGFYLCAWNLGRGSEQYFGPGTRLTVT.

This chain links TRBV4-1 with TRBJ2-7; the D gene is possibly TRBD1 (6 bases). Germline V gene lookup returns CDR1 MGHRA and CDR2 YSYEKL. This CDR3 has 15 amino acids. The germline V and J ends were trimmed by 4 bases and 2 bases, with 15 bases remaining between them. The CDR3 spells CASSPGQLFPYEQYF. The CDR3 DNA reads TGCGCCAGCAGCCCGGGACAACTATTCCCCTACGAGCAGTACTTC.

J is TRBJ2-7 and V is TRBV18; a weak D match, TRBD1 (6 bases). From germline, CDR1 is KGHSH and CDR2 LQKENI. The CDR3 totals 16 residues. Trimming left V 8 bases short and J 5 bases short, with 25 bases between. For the CDR3, the DNA is TGTGCCAGCACGGACCCAAACAGGGTCGTGCAGCACGAGCAGTACTTC. It encodes CASTDPNRVVQHEQYF.

The CDR3 spells CASSQEGFGTYEQYF. CDR3 DNA sequence: TGCGCCAGCAGCCAAGAAGGGTTCGGGACCTACGAGCAGTACTTC. The chain couples TRBV4-1 to TRBJ2-7; maybe TRBD2 (5 bases). This CDR3 has 15 amino acids. The germline V gene has CDR1 MGHRA and CDR2 YSYEKL. The germline V and J ends were trimmed by 0 bases and 2 bases, with 11 bases remaining between them.

V gene TRBV5-1 combines with J gene TRBJ2-7; D is unresolved. Trimming removed 2 bases at V and 5 bases at J, with 14 bases between. The CDR3 is 14 amino acids. CDR1 SGHRS and CDR2 YFSETQ come from the germline V gene. The CDR3, as DNA: TGCGCCAGCAGCTTACAGAGCCCCCTGAACGAGCAGTACTTC. Translation gives CASSLQSPLNEQYF.